Below are 14 T cell receptor beta chains sequenced from a single sample in a study of T cell clonality in common variable immunodeficiency. The method was immunoSEQ multiplex PCR; TCRdb's version includes in-frame clones alone and lacks a portion of them. Observed in the sample are about 37,000 clones, none of them singletons. Source material: peripheral blood mononuclear cells. The origin of the receptors is a person aged 18 to 75 in good health.

Only a few counts were recorded for this clone. The junction and the germline gene differ at one end; a read error may be behind it. The read terminates 3 residues ahead of where the CDR3 ends, so the germline J gene completes it. The chain couples TRBV7-9 to TRBJ1-2; possible D gene TRBD1, 6 bases. Germline CDR1 is SEHNR and CDR2 is FQNEAQ (reference sequence). CDR3 length: 13 amino acids. The CDR3 DNA, read in part, is TGTTCCAGCACCCTGGGGGCGAGCTATGGC. Translated, it gives CSSTLGASYG. The entire CDR3 is CSSTLGASYGYTF.

This clone was detected many times. Read coverage stops 3 residues before the CDR3 terminus; the germline J gene supplies the remainder. The chain joins TRBV20-1 to TRBJ2-2; 9 bases map to TRBD2. V lost 2 bases and J lost 6; bases outside the gene matches: 10. CDR1 is DFQATT and CDR2 is SNEGSKA in the germline V gene (reference sequence). This CDR3 spans 16 amino acids. The CDR3 DNA, read in part, is TGCAGTGCTAGACCAACGACTAGCGGAGGTGCCGGGGAG. It specifies CSARPTTSGGAGE. The whole CDR3 is CSARPTTSGGAGELFF.

This clone was detected a few times. An end of the junction does not agree with germline; a read error may underlie this. The CDR3 goes on 3 residues after the read ends, and that part is filled in from the germline J gene. The gene calls are TRBV7-8 and TRBJ2-7; 12 bases are a match to TRBD2. CDR1 is SGHVS and CDR2 is FQNEAQ in the germline V gene. This CDR3 is built from 16 residues. CDR3 protein: CAGSLLGLAGSYEQYF. The sequenced part of the CDR3 DNA is TGTGCCGGCAGCCTACTCGGACTAGCGGGAAGCTACGAG.

This clone was recorded many times. The missing CDR3 end, 3 residues past where the read stops, is filled in from the germline J gene. The chain has TRBV30 and TRBJ2-1; D perhaps matches TRBD1 (5 bases). Trimming pared 1 base from V and 9 bases from J, leaving 13 bases between. This CDR3 has 13 residues. Germline V gives CDR1 GTSNPN, CDR2 SVGIG (reference sequence). This CDR3 reads CAWSARRQGEQFF. CDR3 DNA, as far as it was read: TGTGCCTGGAGTGCGAGACGTCAGGGTGAG.

This clone was seen ten or more times. The read finishes 3 residues shy of the CDR3 end, and the germline J gene is used to complete it. The chain employs TRBV14 and TRBJ2-7; 11 nucleotides align to TRBD2. The CDR3 length is 20 residues. Germline V lookup: CDR1 SGHDN, CDR2 FVKESK. V lost 3 bases, J lost 5 bases, and 21 bases stayed unmatched. The CDR3 region is CASSQAGTTRILAGGHEQYF. CDR3 DNA (partial): TGTGCCAGCAGCCAGGCGGGGACGACTCGTATCCTAGCGGGAGGACACGAG.

This clone was seen repeatedly, ten times or more. The read ends 3 residues early relative to the CDR3; the germline J gene fills the gap. The rearrangement uses TRBV7-2 and TRBJ1-1; 7 positions match TRBD1. Germline assignment: CDR1 SGHTA and CDR2 FQGNSA. J lost 3 bases, V lost 1 base, and 2 bases had no gene match. The CDR3 is made up of 14 amino acids. The CDR3 spells CASSLGRGDTEAFF. The covered CDR3 bases are TGTGCCAGCAGCTTAGGCAGGGGGGACACTGAA.

At least ten counts were recorded for this clone. The part of the CDR3 DNA that was read is TGTGCCAGCAGTGAAGCAGGGTTCAATCAGCCC. The encoded protein is CASSEAGFNQP. The whole CDR3 is CASSEAGFNQPQHF. The rearrangement uses TRBV6-1 and TRBJ1-5; D call uncertain. The CDR3 end is not reached by the read, which stops 3 residues before it; the germline J gene fills it in. The CDR3 is 14 amino acids. Germline loops: CDR1 MNHNS, CDR2 SASEGT. V was trimmed by 0 bases and J by 3 bases, leaving 6 bases between them.

This clone occurred a few times. The read comes to an end 3 residues before the CDR3 does, leaving the germline J gene to fill in the end. V and J are TRBV20-1 and TRBJ1-6, with 8 positions matching TRBD1. CDR1 is DFQATT, CDR2 SNEGSKA, per germline (reference sequence). The CDR3 runs to 15 residues. The ends lost 0 bases at V and 4 bases at J; junction bases unmatched: 2. The sequenced part of the CDR3 DNA is TGCAGTGCTAGAGATGGGGACAGGTATAATTCACCC. Translation: CSARDGDRYNSP. The complete CDR3 sequence is CSARDGDRYNSPLHF.

This clone occurred many times. The read ends 3 residues early relative to the CDR3; the germline J gene fills the gap. This chain uses TRBV19 with TRBJ1-2; TRBD1 aligns across 11 bases. CDR3 size: 14 residues. V lost 5 bases to trimming and J lost 7 bases; unmatched junction nucleotides: 6. From germline, CDR1 is LNHDA and CDR2 SQIVND (reference sequence). The CDR3 DNA, read in part, is TGTGCCAGTAGTCCGGACAGGGGGCTAGGTGGC. Translated: CASSPDRGLGG. The complete CDR3 protein is CASSPDRGLGGYTF.

The sample holds many counts of this clone. Coverage ceases 3 residues before the CDR3 finishes, and the germline J gene fills in the end. V usage is TRBV15 and J usage is TRBJ1-4; D unclear. V was clipped by 0 bases and J by 7 bases, with 9 bases between them. CDR3 size: 14 residues. From germline, CDR1 is LNHNV and CDR2 YYDKDF (reference sequence). The CDR3 DNA, read in part, is TGTGCCACCAGCAGAGATAGGGCGGGTGAAAAA. It translates to CATSRDRAGEK. In full, the CDR3 is CATSRDRAGEKLFF.

This clone was detected ten times or more. Coverage ceases 3 residues before the CDR3 finishes, and the germline J gene fills in the end. The chain uses TRBV6-2 or TRBV6-3 and TRBJ2-7; possible D gene TRBD2, 8 bases. CDR1 and CDR2 from the germline V gene are MNHEY and SVGEGT. V was shortened by 2 bases and J by 2 bases, with 19 bases between the two germline ends. This CDR3 is 17 amino acids long. CDR3 residues: CASSYPREGTAAYEQYF. The covered CDR3 bases are TGTGCCAGCAGTTACCCCCGGGAGGGGACAGCGGCCTACGAG.

This clone was seen at least ten times. The CDR3 goes on 3 residues after the read ends, and that part is filled in from the germline J gene. V gene TRBV20-1 combines with J gene TRBJ2-1; 10 bases are shared with TRBD2. V trimming: 1 base; J trimming: 4 bases; junction bases outside the gene matches: 4. Looked up from germline, CDR1 is DFQATT and CDR2 is SNEGSKA (reference sequence). The CDR3 extends over 15 amino acids. The CDR3 region is CSARVLAGIYNEQFF. The part of the CDR3 DNA that was read is TGCAGTGCTAGAGTACTAGCGGGAATATACAATGAG.

This clone was seen ten or more times. The read gets to within 3 residues of the CDR3 end, and the germline J gene fills in the rest. The rearrangement joins TRBV12-3 or TRBV12-4 to TRBJ2-3; TRBD1 agrees at 7 bases. The CDR3 totals 13 residues. The V gene end was trimmed by 3 bases and the J gene end by 4 bases; junction bases not matched to a gene: 1. The covered CDR3 bases are TGTGCCAGCAGTTTGGGACAGCCAGATACG. This sequence encodes CASSLGQPDT. The full CDR3 reads CASSLGQPDTQYF.

At least ten counts were recorded for this clone. The CDR3 end falls 3 residues outside the read, so it is completed with the germline J gene. The rearrangement joins TRBV5-6 to TRBJ2-2, with 7 nucleotides matching TRBD1. CDR1 and CDR2 from the germline V gene are SGHDT and YYEEEE. CDR3 length equals 15 residues. J gave up 4 bases and V 2 bases, and 5 bases lay outside the gene matches. CDR3 in amino acids: CASSLQNRGTGELFF. The DNA read from the CDR3 is TGTGCCAGCAGCTTACAGAACAGGGGCACCGGGGAG.